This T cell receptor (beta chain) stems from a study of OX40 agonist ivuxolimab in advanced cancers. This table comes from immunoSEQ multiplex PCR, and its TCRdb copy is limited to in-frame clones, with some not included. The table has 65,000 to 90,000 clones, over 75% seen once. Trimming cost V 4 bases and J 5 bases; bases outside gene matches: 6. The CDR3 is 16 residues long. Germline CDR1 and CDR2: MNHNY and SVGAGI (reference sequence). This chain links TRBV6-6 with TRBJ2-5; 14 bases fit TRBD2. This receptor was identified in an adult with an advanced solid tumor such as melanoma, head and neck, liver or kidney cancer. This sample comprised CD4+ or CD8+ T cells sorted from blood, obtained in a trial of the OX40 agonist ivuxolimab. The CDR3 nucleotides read TGTGCCAGCAGTTTCCGACTAGCGGGGGGGCCGGAGACCCAGTACTTC. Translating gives CASSFRLAGGPETQYF.